A single sample is the source of the 28 T cell receptor beta chains below, sequenced in a study of patients and donors after allogeneic stem cell transplantation (dated by TCRdb to 2019 to 2021). Library creation used RT-PCR. The instrument given in TCRdb is NextSeq 550. Using fastp at Q25 and MiXCR, TCRdb reprocessed the public reads and kept productive beta chains. Entries are consolidated by CDR3 protein sequence, retaining the most common genes and DNA. In all, the sample holds hundreds of thousands of distinct CDR3 sequences, and 16% of those were seen once. The ten largest clones take up less than 8.5% of the sample. Specimen: blood, either unsorted or a sorted T cell fraction (not recorded which). All receptors come from a human donor who was either an allogeneic HSCT recipient or a stem cell or donor lymphocyte infusion donor (not recorded which). It is not recorded whose cells these are; they may come from a transplant donor.

The chain joins TRBV27 to TRBJ1-6, with D maybe TRBD1 (5 bases). The CDR3 is 13 residues long. Trimming shortened V by 3 bases and J by 5 bases, and 5 bases separated the two germline ends. CDR1 is MNHEY, CDR2 SMNVEV, per germline (reference sequence). CDR3 region: CASSLGDNSPLHF. The CDR3 nucleotides read TGTGCCAGCAGTTTGGGGGATAATTCACCCCTCCACTTT.

This clonotype appeared a few times. The chain has TRBV5-6 and TRBJ2-2; tentative D call: TRBD1 (5 bases). Germline V lookup: CDR1 SGHDT, CDR2 YYEEEE. This CDR3 comprises 17 residues. V lost 4 bases to trimming and J lost 4 bases, with 20 bases between them. The CDR3 loop is CASSRITGRQLTGELFF. CDR3 sequence (DNA): TGTGCCAGCAGCCGAATTACAGGCAGGCAGCTCACCGGGGAGCTGTTTTTT.

This chain connects TRBV20-1 to TRBJ2-6; D may be TRBD1 (5 bases). The CDR3 contains 14 residues. Germline CDR1 DFQATT, CDR2 SNEGSKA (reference sequence). Trimming took 3 bases from V and 2 from J, leaving 8 bases between them. CDR3 sequence (DNA): TGCAGTGCTAGGCAGGGCCCTGGGGCCAACGTCCTGACTTTC. Translated: CSARQGPGANVLTF.

The rearrangement links TRBV10-3 to TRBJ2-1; TRBD1 matches 7 bases. V gave up 0 bases and J gave up 4 bases; unmatched junction bases: 6. CDR1 is ENHRY and CDR2 is SYGVKD in the germline V gene. The CDR3 is 16 residues long. CDR3 sequence (DNA): TGTGCCATCAGTGAGTCGTGGGGGACAGTTTACAATGAGCAGTTCTTC. Its translation: CAISESWGTVYNEQFF.

The chain uses TRBV20-1 and TRBJ2-6; TRBD2 agrees at 7 bases. Germline V gene lookup returns CDR1 DFQATT and CDR2 SNEGSKA (reference sequence). V shed 0 bases, J shed 0 bases, and the junction held 5 bases outside the gene matches. The CDR3 sequence is 17 residues long. The CDR3 loop reads CSARDISGVSGANVLTF. The CDR3 region has the DNA TGCAGTGCTAGAGATATAAGCGGGGTCTCTGGGGCCAACGTCCTGACTTTC.

V and J are TRBV6-1 and TRBJ1-3, with no clear D. The CDR3 sequence is 13 residues long. Trimming left V 6 bases short and J 0 bases short, with 6 bases between. Per the germline V gene, CDR1 is MNHNS and CDR2 is SASEGT. The CDR3 region has the DNA TGTGCCAGCAGGGAGGGCTCTGGAAACACCATATATTTT. It specifies CASREGSGNTIYF.

This rearrangement joins TRBV19 to TRBJ2-2, with 13 positions matching TRBD2. J gave up 0 bases and V 4 bases, and 5 bases lay outside the gene matches. The CDR3 consists of 18 residues. Germline V gene lookup returns CDR1 LNHDA and CDR2 SQIVND (reference sequence). This CDR3 is CASSKAGLAGANTGELFF. The CDR3 DNA is TGTGCCAGTAGTAAGGCCGGACTAGCGGGGGCGAACACCGGGGAGCTGTTTTTT.

The chain uses TRBV6-2 or TRBV6-3 and TRBJ2-5; D call uncertain. The germline CDR1 and CDR2 sequences are MNHEY and SVGEGT. Trimming pared 4 bases from V and 0 bases from J, leaving 6 bases between. The CDR3 runs 13 residues. CDR3 sequence reads: CASSSKYQETQYF. The CDR3 coding sequence is TGTGCCAGCAGTTCTAAGTACCAAGAGACCCAGTACTTC.

V gene TRBV4-2 combines with J gene TRBJ2-1; 13 bases agree with TRBD2. The CDR3 is made up of 17 amino acids. CDR1 and CDR2 (germline): LGHNA, YNFKEQ. Trimming cost V 1 base and J 6 bases; bases outside gene matches: 6. As DNA, the CDR3 is TGTGCCAGCAGCCAAGGCACTAGCGGGAGGGCCAGCAATGAGCAGTTCTTC. It encodes CASSQGTSGRASNEQFF.

This sequence joins TRBV27 and TRBJ1-2, with TRBD1 as a possible D gene (5 bases). In germline, CDR1 is MNHEY, CDR2 SMNVEV (reference sequence). Trimming shortened V by 0 bases and J by 0 bases, and 11 bases separated the two germline ends. This CDR3 is 16 amino acids long. CDR3 sequence (DNA): TGTGCCAGCAGTTTATCTGGACATCCCTCTAACTATGGCTACACCTTC. Its protein product is CASSLSGHPSNYGYTF.

The gene calls are TRBV29-1 and TRBJ2-2; D gene ambiguous. With 2 bases removed from V and 4 bases from J, the gap between germline ends came to 11 bases. The CDR3 length is 14 residues. Per germline, CDR1 SQVTM and CDR2 ANQGSEA. The CDR3 region has the DNA TGCAGCGTTGAAACCTCTCCTTCCACCGGGGAGCTGTTTTTT. As protein: CSVETSPSTGELFF.

This clonotype was recorded a few times. This chain connects TRBV29-1 to TRBJ2-1; 7 bases align to TRBD1. The V gene's germline CDR1 is SQVTM and CDR2 ANQGSEA. The CDR3 runs 14 residues. Losses at the gene ends were 5 bases for V and 5 bases for J; bases not matched to a gene: 9. CDR3 amino acids: CSVRDSLINNEQFF. The CDR3 DNA reads as TGCAGCGTTAGGGACAGCCTCATCAACAATGAGCAGTTCTTC.

There are a few counts of this clonotype. V and J are TRBV9 and TRBJ2-1; 10 nucleotides line up with TRBD2. V was clipped by 0 bases and J by 12 bases; unmatched bases: 6. Looked up from germline, CDR1 is SGDLS and CDR2 is YYNGEE. The CDR3 totals 14 residues. This chain's CDR3 is CASSVGVAGGPQFF. Here the CDR3 DNA reads TGTGCCAGCAGCGTAGGTGTAGCGGGGGGACCGCAGTTCTTC.

The chain uses TRBV7-9 and TRBJ2-2; D possibly uses TRBD1 or TRBD2 (6 bases each). Germline V gives CDR1 SEHNR, CDR2 FQNEAQ (reference sequence). This CDR3 is 17 amino acids long. Trimming pared 4 bases from V and 5 bases from J, leaving 20 bases between. The CDR3 is CASSSGDWGLQTGELFF. The CDR3 region has the DNA TGTGCCAGCAGCTCAGGGGACTGGGGTTTACAGACCGGGGAGCTGTTTTTT.

The chain employs TRBV4-2 and TRBJ1-2, with D hard to call. Germline lookup yields CDR1 LGHNA and CDR2 YNFKEQ. The CDR3 sequence is 16 residues long. The ends were cut back, 0 bases at V and 5 bases at J, with 16 bases in the middle. The CDR3 is CASSQEALSTSYGYTF. DNA of the CDR3: TGTGCCAGCAGCCAAGAGGCACTTTCTACCTCTTATGGCTACACCTTC.

The rearrangement uses TRBV5-1 and TRBJ1-5; 7 bases line up with TRBD1. The junction had 10 bases not matched to a gene; V was cut back by 0 bases and J by 10 bases. Germline V lookup: CDR1 SGHRS, CDR2 YFSETQ. The CDR3 has 15 residues. The CDR3, as DNA: TGCGCCAGCAGCTTGGCGGGACAGCAAAGTCAACCCCAGCATTTT. It specifies CASSLAGQQSQPQHF.

This clonotype was counted ten times or more. The rearrangement joins TRBV5-1 to TRBJ2-2, with 7 bases fitting TRBD1. The CDR3 length is 13 residues. Germline V gene lookup returns CDR1 SGHRS and CDR2 YFSETQ. V gave up 4 bases and J gave up 7 bases; unmatched junction bases: 4. This chain's CDR3 is CASSPRGYGELFF. The CDR3 DNA is TGCGCCAGCAGCCCCAGGGGGTACGGGGAGCTGTTTTTT.

The V call is TRBV20-1, the J call TRBJ2-1; the match to TRBD2 covers 8 bases. This CDR3 is 15 amino acids long. CDR1 is DFQATT, CDR2 SNEGSKA, per germline (reference sequence). V lost 0 bases to trimming and J lost 4 bases; unmatched junction nucleotides: 5. CDR3 sequence (DNA): TGCAGTGCTAGAGATCCCACTAGCGGTTACAATGAGCAGTTCTTC. Its protein is CSARDPTSGYNEQFF.

The chain joins TRBV6-1 to TRBJ2-7, with TRBD2 identical over 10 bases. Trimming at V came to 4 bases and at J to 8 bases, leaving 11 bases not matched to a gene. The CDR3 contains 15 residues. From germline, CDR1 is MNHNS and CDR2 SASEGT. CDR3 DNA sequence: TGTGCCAGCAGTGGGCCCGGGACTAGCGACCGTAAGCAGTACTTC. Protein: CASSGPGTSDRKQYF.

This clonotype occurred a few times. Written as DNA, the CDR3 is TGTGCCAGCAGCAATACAGTAATTGAAGGTACTGAAGCTTTCTTT. It codes for CASSNTVIEGTEAFF. The chain employs TRBV2 and TRBJ1-1, with D hard to call. The CDR3 extends over 15 amino acids. In germline, CDR1 is SNHLY, CDR2 FYNNEI. V was trimmed by 6 bases and J by 5 bases, leaving 19 bases between them.

The rearrangement links TRBV2 to TRBJ2-5; the D is unclear. The CDR3 runs to 15 residues. The germline V and J ends were trimmed by 5 bases and 4 bases, with 17 bases remaining between them. CDR1 and CDR2 (germline): SNHLY, FYNNEI. The CDR3: CASSKMTRPPETQYF. For the CDR3, the DNA is TGTGCCAGCAGTAAAATGACTCGACCCCCAGAGACCCAGTACTTC.

This clonotype has ten or more counts. V usage is TRBV12-3 or TRBV12-4 and J usage is TRBJ2-7; D may be TRBD1 or TRBD2 (6 bases each). CDR3 length: 15 amino acids. V lost 3 bases, J lost 4 bases, and 16 bases lay in between. The CDR3 region is CASSFGGLTEYEQYF. CDR3 nucleotide sequence: TGTGCCAGCAGTTTTGGGGGGCTAACTGAATACGAGCAGTACTTC.

In this sample, this clonotype turned up a few times. This chain uses TRBV6-6 with TRBJ2-5; D gene unclear. CDR3 length: 12 residues. Per germline, CDR1 MNHNY and CDR2 SVGAGI (reference sequence). V lost 2 bases to trimming and J lost 5 bases, with 6 bases between them. The CDR3 DNA is TGTGCCAGCAGTTACGGGCACGAGACCCAGTACTTC. Translated: CASSYGHETQYF.

This clonotype occurred many times. This chain links TRBV12-3 or TRBV12-4 with TRBJ2-2; no clear D gene. The V end was cut by 5 bases, the J end by 5 bases, with 9 bases between. This CDR3 has 13 residues. CDR3 in amino acids: CASSLYSTGELFF. The CDR3 DNA sequence: TGTGCCAGCAGTCTCTACAGTACCGGGGAGCTGTTTTTT.

This clonotype was seen a handful of times. The CDR3 protein is CASSFKGDPPYGYTF. For the CDR3, the DNA is TGCGCCAGCAGTTTTAAGGGGGATCCCCCCTATGGCTACACCTTC. The chain is built from TRBV5-1 and TRBJ1-2, with D possibly matching TRBD1 (6 bases). The CDR3 covers 15 residues. V was cut by 5 bases and J by 4 bases, with 18 bases left in between. Germline V gene lookup returns CDR1 SGHRS and CDR2 YFSETQ.

A few counts support this clonotype. The CDR3 DNA sequence: TGCGCCAGCAGCCCAAGGGCTTTTAACACTGAAGCTTTCTTT. Translating gives CASSPRAFNTEAFF. This chain links TRBV5-1 with TRBJ1-1; D not certain. Germline V lookup: CDR1 SGHRS, CDR2 YFSETQ. V was pared by 4 bases and J by 2 bases, with 12 bases between. The CDR3 has 14 residues.

J is TRBJ2-7 and V is TRBV7-9; 8 bases agree with TRBD1. With V trimmed by 6 bases and J by 0 bases, 7 bases remained unmatched. Germline-derived CDR1 and CDR2 are SEHNR and FQNEAQ (reference sequence). The CDR3 runs 15 residues. The CDR3 loop reads CASRRDRSSSYEQYF. The CDR3 bases are TGTGCCAGCAGACGGGACAGGAGTAGCTCCTACGAGCAGTACTTC.

The chain employs TRBV5-1 and TRBJ2-2; perhaps TRBD1 as D (5 bases). CDR3 length equals 14 residues. Trimming shortened V by 4 bases and J by 5 bases, and 12 bases separated the two germline ends. CDR1 and CDR2 from the germline V gene are SGHRS and YFSETQ. The CDR3 sequence is CASSIRHRTGELFF. For the CDR3, the DNA is TGCGCCAGCAGCATCCGTCACAGGACCGGGGAGCTGTTTTTT.